This T cell receptor beta chain was documented in a study of technical replicates of blood from a handful of donors. Assay: immunoSEQ multiplex PCR; the TCRdb copy retains only in-frame clones and omits some. The table has approximately 84,000 clones, roughly 98% seen once; the top ten hold approximately 0.15%. CDR3 length equals 11 residues. CDR1 and CDR2 from the germline V gene are SGHNT and YYREEE (reference sequence). V lost 4 bases, J lost 11 bases, and 12 bases lay in between. This receptor was obtained from a human donor in good health. Sequencing input: T cells isolated from PBMCs. This chain links TRBV5-4 with TRBJ1-1, with D perhaps TRBD1 (5 bases). CDR3 residues: CASSMDNLAFF. The CDR3 bases are TGTGCCAGCAGCATGGACAACCTCGCTTTCTTT. Full variable domain (remainder filled in from reference TRBV5-4 and TRBJ1-1): ETGVTQSPTHLIKTRGQQVTLRCSSQSGHNTVSWYQQALGQGPQFIFQYYREEENGRGNFPPRFSGLQFPNYSSELNVNALELDDSALYLCASSMDNLAFFGQGTRLTVV.